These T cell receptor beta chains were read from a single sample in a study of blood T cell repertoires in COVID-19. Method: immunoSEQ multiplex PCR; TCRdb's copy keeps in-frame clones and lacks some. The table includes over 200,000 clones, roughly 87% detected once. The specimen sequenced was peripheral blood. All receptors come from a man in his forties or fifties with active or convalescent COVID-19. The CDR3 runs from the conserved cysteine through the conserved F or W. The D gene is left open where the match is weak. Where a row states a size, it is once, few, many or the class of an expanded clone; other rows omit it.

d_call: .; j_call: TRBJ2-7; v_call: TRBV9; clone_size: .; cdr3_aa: CASSAGGLREQYF; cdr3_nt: TGTGCCAGCAGCGCCGGGGGGCTGAGGGAGCAGTACTTC
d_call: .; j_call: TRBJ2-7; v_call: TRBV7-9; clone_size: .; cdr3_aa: CASTGGIFYEQYF; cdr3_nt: TGTGCCAGCACCGGGGGCATATTCTACGAGCAGTACTTC
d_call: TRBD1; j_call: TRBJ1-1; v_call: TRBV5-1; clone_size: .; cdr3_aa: CASSLGQGGRTEAFF; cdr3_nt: TGCGCCAGCAGCCTCGGACAGGGAGGGAGAACTGAAGCTTTCTTT
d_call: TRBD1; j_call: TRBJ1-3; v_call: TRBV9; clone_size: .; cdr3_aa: CASSSTSGTGFGTIYF; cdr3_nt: TGTGCCAGCAGCTCTACTTCCGGGACAGGGTTTGGAACCATATATTTT
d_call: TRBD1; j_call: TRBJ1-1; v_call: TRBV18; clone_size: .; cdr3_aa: CASSPDREEGFF; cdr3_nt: TGTGCCAGCTCACCCGACAGGGAGGAAGGTTTCTTT
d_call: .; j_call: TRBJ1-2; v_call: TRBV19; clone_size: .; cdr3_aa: CASSLTGTPYGYTF; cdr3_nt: TGTGCCAGTAGTCTGACCGGGACACCCTATGGCTACACCTTC
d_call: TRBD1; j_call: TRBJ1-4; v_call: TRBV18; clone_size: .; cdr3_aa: CASSPQGATNEKLFF; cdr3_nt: TGTGCCAGCTCACCCCAGGGGGCGACTAATGAAAAACTGTTTTTT
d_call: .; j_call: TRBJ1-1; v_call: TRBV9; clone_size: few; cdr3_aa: CASSPTPYTEAFF; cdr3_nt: TGTGCCAGCAGTCCTACCCCGTACACTGAAGCTTTCTTT
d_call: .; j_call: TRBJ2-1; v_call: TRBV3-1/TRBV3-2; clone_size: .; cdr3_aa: CATSQPGARGRAFEQFF; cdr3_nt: TGTGCCACCTCGCAACCGGGGGCGAGGGGGAGGGCGTTTGAGCAGTTCTTC
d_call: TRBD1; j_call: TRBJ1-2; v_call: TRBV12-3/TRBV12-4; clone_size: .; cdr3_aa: CASSLTGDRGYTF; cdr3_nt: TGTGCCAGCAGCCTGACAGGGGATCGGGGCTACACCTTC
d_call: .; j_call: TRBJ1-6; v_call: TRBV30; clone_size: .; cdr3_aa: CAWSYANSPLHF; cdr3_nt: TGTGCCTGGAGCTACGCAAATTCACCCCTCCACTTT
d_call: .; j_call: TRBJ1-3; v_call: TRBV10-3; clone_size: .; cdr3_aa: CAISETGNSGNTIYF; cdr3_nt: TGTGCCATCAGTGAAACGGGGAACTCTGGAAACACCATATATTTT
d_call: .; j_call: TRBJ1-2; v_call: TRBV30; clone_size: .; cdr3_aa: CAYPKAGRDYTF; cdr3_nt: TGTGCCTACCCTAAGGCAGGCCGTGACTACACCTTC
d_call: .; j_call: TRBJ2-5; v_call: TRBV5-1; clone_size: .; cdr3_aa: CASRTSPRETQYF; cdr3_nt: TGCGCCAGCCGGACATCACCCCGGGAGACCCAGTACTTC
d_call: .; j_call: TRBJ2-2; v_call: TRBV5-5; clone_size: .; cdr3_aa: CASSFARGYQAGELFF; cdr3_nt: TGTGCCAGCAGCTTCGCAAGGGGGTATCAGGCCGGGGAGCTGTTTTTT
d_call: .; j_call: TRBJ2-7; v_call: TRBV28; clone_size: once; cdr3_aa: CASSSMTYEQYF; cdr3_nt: TGTGCCAGCAGTTCTATGACCTACGAGCAGTACTTC
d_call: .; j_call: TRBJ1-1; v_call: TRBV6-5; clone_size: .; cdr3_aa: CASIGTWGNQAFF; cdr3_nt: TGTGCCAGCATAGGGACTTGGGGGAACCAAGCTTTCTTT
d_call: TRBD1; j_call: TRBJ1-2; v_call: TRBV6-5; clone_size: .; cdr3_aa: CASSVTGQAEYGYTF; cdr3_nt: TGTGCCAGCAGCGTAACCGGACAGGCGGAATATGGCTACACCTTC
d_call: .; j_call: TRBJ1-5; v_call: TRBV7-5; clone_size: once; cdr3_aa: CVRSPGSQGNNQPQHF; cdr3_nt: TGTGTCAGAAGCCCGGGTAGCCAGGGAAATAATCAGCCCCAGCATTTT
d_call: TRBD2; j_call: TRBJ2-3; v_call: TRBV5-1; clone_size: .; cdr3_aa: CASSRLAGPTDTQYF; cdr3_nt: TGCGCCAGCAGCCGACTAGCGGGCCCCACAGATACGCAGTATTTT
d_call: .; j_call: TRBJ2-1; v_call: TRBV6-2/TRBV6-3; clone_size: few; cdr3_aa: CASSYSVREPYNEQFF; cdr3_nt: TGTGCCAGCAGTTACTCAGTCCGGGAACCTTACAATGAGCAGTTCTTC
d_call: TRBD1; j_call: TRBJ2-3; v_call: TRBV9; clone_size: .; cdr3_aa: CASSPRTGGDTQYF; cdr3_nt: TGTGCCAGCAGCCCTCGGACAGGGGGTGATACGCAGTATTTT
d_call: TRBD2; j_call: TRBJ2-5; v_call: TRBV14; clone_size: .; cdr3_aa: CASSQYVGGPVETQYF; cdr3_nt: TGTGCCAGCAGCCAATACGTGGGAGGGCCAGTTGAGACCCAGTACTTC
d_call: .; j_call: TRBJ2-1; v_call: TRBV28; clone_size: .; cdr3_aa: CASSAGLSDYNEQFF; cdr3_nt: TGTGCCAGCAGCGCGGGACTTTCGGACTACAATGAGCAGTTCTTC
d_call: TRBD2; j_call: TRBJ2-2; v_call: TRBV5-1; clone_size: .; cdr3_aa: CASSQTSGPNTGELFF; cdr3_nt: TGCGCCAGCAGCCAGACTAGCGGGCCGAACACCGGGGAGCTGTTTTTT
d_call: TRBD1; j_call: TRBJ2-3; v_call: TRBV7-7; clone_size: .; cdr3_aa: CASSLATGADTQYF; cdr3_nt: TGTGCTAGCAGCTTGGCGACAGGGGCAGATACGCAGTATTTT
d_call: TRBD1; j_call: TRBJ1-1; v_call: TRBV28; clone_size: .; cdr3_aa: CASRRQGLGTEAFF; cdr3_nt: TGTGCCAGCAGACGACAGGGGCTCGGCACTGAAGCTTTCTTT